This T cell receptor (beta chain) is from a study of OX40 agonist ivuxolimab in advanced cancers. Background on the study: Three patients got partial responses; one had hepatocellular carcinoma and two had cutaneous melanoma.

The CDR3 has 17 amino acids. Germline CDR1 reads LNHDA; CDR2 reads SQIVND (reference sequence). J gave up 8 bases and V 4 bases, and 12 bases lay outside the gene matches. Assay: immunoSEQ multiplex PCR; the TCRdb copy retains only in-frame clones and omits some. The table has 89,000 or so clones, about 90% seen once. Sequences were derived from CD4+ or CD8+ T cells sorted from blood, sampled in a trial of the OX40 agonist ivuxolimab. This receptor was identified in an adult with an advanced solid tumor such as melanoma, head and neck, liver or kidney cancer. This rearrangement joins TRBV19 to TRBJ2-1; the match to TRBD1 covers 12 bases. The CDR3 reads CASSSTPGQGAWDEQFF. The CDR3 region has the DNA TGTGCCAGTAGTAGTACTCCGGGACAGGGGGCGTGGGATGAGCAGTTCTTC.